The T cell receptor (beta chain) described here comes from a study of CD8 T cells in ankylosing spondylitis (dated by TCRdb to 2015 to 2018). For the wider study: The study set out to find disease-linked TCR variants by profiling T cell receptor beta repertoires in ankylosing spondylitis patients and healthy donors. The full study cohort comprised 25 ankylosing spondylitis patients and approximately 100 healthy donors. Peripheral blood samples were taken, and synovial fluid was additionally collected from ankylosing spondylitis patients.

V gives up 0 bases and J gives up 8 bases, and the segment between their germline ends measures 20 bases. Its CDR3 holds 16 amino acids, cysteine through phenylalanine. The entry retains the CDR3 DNA only, 48 bases that are in frame from base 1. CDR1 and CDR2, looked up from the germline V gene (reference sequence), are DFQATT and SNEGSKA. Sequencer: Illumina HiSeq 2500. TCR beta libraries were prepared by quantitative 5'-RACE with molecular barcodes. Turning to the authors' computational methods: To identify disease-linked TCR variants, a new computational method was used, one built on a probabilistic model of VDJ rearrangement. TCRdb ran its own pipeline on the public reads, namely fastp trimming at Q25 and MiXCR clone calling, and kept in-frame beta chains. Each entry is one CDR3 protein sequence, shown with its most common DNA and genes. It is TCRdb's table, rather than the study itself, that gives the V and J calls and clone size. The sample yields 500,000 or so distinct CDR3 sequences; about 5.4% were counted once. Clones ranked in the top ten supply 3.5% of the sample.

The sample holds a few counts of this clonotype. No antigen is known for it. No much larger clone is present one base from it, and per-base qualities are unavailable. General conclusions and limits of the study: The disease-linked clones were reported as significantly enriched in matched synovial fluid samples from ankylosing spondylitis patients. The disease-linked clones showed a CD8+ phenotype and occurred at relatively low frequencies in peripheral blood. A TCR beta motif made up of several highly homologous amino acid variants appeared to be characteristic of blood from ankylosing spondylitis patients. Some of the motif variants had been reported before in the synovial fluid and blood of reactive arthritis patients, a finding that suggests common disease-initiation mechanisms.

Sequences were obtained from blood, either unsorted or a sorted T cell fraction (not recorded which). The chain was built from TRBV20-1 and TRBJ2-1; the D gene cannot be resolved reliably. The receptor was isolated from a male donor with ankylosing spondylitis. In nucleotide form, the sequence is TGCAGTGCTAGAGATCTAAGGGCTCCCAGTCCACATGAGCAGTTCTTC. Its product reads: CSARDLRAPSPHEQFF.